The rows below give T cell receptor beta chains drawn from one sample of a study of blood T cell repertoires in COVID-19. Sequenced by immunoSEQ multiplex PCR; TCRdb stores in-frame clones only, minus some. This sample has 250,000 to 350,000 clones, with about nine tenths found just once. The sample comprised PBMCs or T cells enriched from blood (not recorded which). The receptor set was obtained from a woman in her late teens or twenties who had recovered from COVID-19. CDR3s leave out the opening cysteine and the closing phenylalanine or tryptophan.

len | v_gene | CDR3aa
13 | TRBV7-9 | ASSIDREPDQPQH
14 | TRBV18 | ASSSTSGGSRETQY
14 | TRBV29-1 | SVGGQGARPTDTQY
16 | TRBV14 | ASSQDLAGKNGDEKLF
14 | TRBV4-1 | ASSQATGAVNTEAF
15 | TRBV5-3 | ARSSPGQIELGTEAF
11 | TRBV6-5 | ASSYEGEETQY
13 | TRBV10-2 | ASSGTSGVGETQY
12 | TRBV7-2 | ASSSQGIITEAF
13 | TRBV6-5 | ASSSQTVRNEKLF
15 | TRBV5-1 | ASSLGQGISMNTEAF
15 | TRBV6-4 | ASRTGLAGEDTGELF
9 | TRBV24-1 | ATSTEIEQF
13 | TRBV6-1 | ASSEQGSSGNTIY
12 | TRBV5-1 | ASSRDRLNYGYT
11 | TRBV10-1 | ASSDSVSTEAF
12 | TRBV6-2/TRBV6-3 | ASSITGMDQPQH
12 | TRBV3-1/TRBV3-2 | ASSLHSSSAEAF
12 | TRBV7-9 | ASSLAGGTYEQY
12 | TRBV24-1 | ATSEPTGGYGYT
11 | TRBV12-3/TRBV12-4 | ASSLGRGSEQY
12 | TRBV27 | ASSLGLAVNEQF
12 | TRBV10-3 | AIKTSGGRETQY
13 | TRBV30 | AWSGLRGSFYEQY
13 | TRBV19 | ASSRGLAAYNEQF
13 | TRBV18 | ASSPSRGFGNTIY
18 | TRBV4-1 | ASSQDLVGGKGISKNIQY
12 | TRBV24-1 | ATRPGKTNEKLF
12 | TRBV2 | ASNRDAGGDEQY
13 | TRBV7-3 | ASSSPGDGTYEQY
13 | TRBV28 | ASGLAGENTGELF
12 | TRBV6-5 | ASTLQGGDTEAF
13 | TRBV4-1 | ASSLGGLAADTQY
13 | TRBV18 | ASSPHRGDTGELF
12 | TRBV27 | ASSLSGHNSPLH
14 | TRBV19 | ATYQFDRATTGELF
14 | TRBV13 | ASSPAGGRANEKLF
13 | TRBV28 | ASSFLLGEAQPQH
13 | TRBV2 | ASSEEAQAIYGYT
13 | TRBV5-1 | ASSSTSGSTDTQY
12 | TRBV9 | ASSVGQGGYGYT
15 | TRBV28 | ASSLRAGVLSNYGYT
12 | TRBV20-1 | SASLVDADTEAF
13 | TRBV19 | ASSWDRGPNTEAF
13 | TRBV6-5 | ASRIPRGNTGELF
13 | TRBV10-3 | AISVGREEFYEQY
12 | TRBV9 | ASSADRGNSPLH
13 | TRBV18 | ASSPPHSQNTEAF
12 | TRBV5-1 | ASTTDRGNQPQH
13 | TRBV5-1 | ASSLTSGGAYEQY
15 | TRBV3-1/TRBV3-2 | ASSRGGLAGLTGELF
11 | TRBV5-4 | ASSIGTEEGYT
14 | TRBV5-6 | ASRRIGTSGVGELF
14 | TRBV6-6 | ASFKGGRLSTDTQY
17 | TRBV12-2 | ASHLGGLATTTPYNEQF
13 | TRBV27 | ASTSGTSVYNEQF
13 | TRBV4-1 | ASSQGKGGSDEQY